This T cell receptor beta chain was sequenced during a study of vaccination effects on CD4 cells after COVID-19. From germline, CDR1 is SGHVS and CDR2 FQNEAQ. Trimming at V came to 5 bases and at J to 4 bases, leaving 9 bases not matched to a gene. The CDR3 is made up of 15 amino acids. Notes on this clone: The antigen is undetermined.

ViraFEST expansion of antigen-specific CD4+ T cells with viral peptide pools preceded sequencing. Culture lasted about ten days before CD4+ T cell isolation. Each vaccine recipient was nucleocapsid antibody negative and had no prior SARS-CoV-2 infection. The method was immunoSEQ multiplex PCR; TCRdb's version includes in-frame clones alone and lacks a portion of them. The profile shows 65,000 or so clones, 76% of them singletons. The chain carries TRBV7-8 and TRBJ1-2; 8 bases fit TRBD1. This receptor was identified in a human donor who received a COVID-19 vaccine. The input for sequencing was CD4+ T cells from PBMCs cultured with HCoV-NL63 spike peptides, taken before COVID-19 vaccination. The CDR3 nucleotides read TGTGCCAGCAGCCCCCGGACAGGGACGGGCTATGGCTACACCTTC. Translating gives CASSPRTGTGYGYTF.